Below are 8 T cell receptor beta chains sequenced from a single sample in a study of identifying expanded T cells in peripheral blood. TCRdb's copy holds only in-frame clones and misses some; the assay was immunoSEQ multiplex PCR. The sample lists approximately 85,000 clones, around four fifths occurring once. The sample was blood. The receptor set was obtained from a person between 18 and 75 years old in good health.

J is TRBJ1-1 and V is TRBV25-1, with TRBD1 identical over 8 bases. From germline, CDR1 is MGHDK and CDR2 SYGVNS. The CDR3 extends over 14 amino acids. V was pared by 3 bases and J by 5 bases, with 5 bases of the junction left unmatched. The CDR3 loop reads CASSETGVGTEAFF. The CDR3 nucleotides read TGTGCCAGCAGTGAGACAGGGGTGGGTACTGAAGCTTTCTTT.

The chain couples TRBV19 to TRBJ1-2; D ambiguous. Trimming cost V 6 bases and J 8 bases, with 19 bases left between them. The CDR3 totals 14 residues. CDR1 LNHDA and CDR2 SQIVND come from the germline V gene (reference sequence). CDR3 in amino acids: CASRVRGQDNGYTF. CDR3 coding DNA: TGTGCCAGTAGAGTCCGGGGTCAAGATAACGGCTACACCTTC. The full variable domain, its missing parts supplied by reference TRBV19 and TRBJ1-2, is DGGITQSPKYLFRKEGQNVTLSCEQNLNHDAMYWYRQDPGQGLRLIYYSQIVNDFQKGDIAEGYSVSREKKESFPLTVTSAQKNPTAFYLCASRVRGQDNGYTFGSGTRLTVV.

This clone occurred once. The J gene is TRBJ2-5, the V gene TRBV6-6, with D possibly being TRBD2 (6 bases). The germline V and J ends were trimmed by 4 bases and 4 bases, with 10 bases remaining between them. CDR1 is MNHNY, CDR2 SVGAGI, per germline (reference sequence). The CDR3 is 13 amino acids. In DNA form, the CDR3 reads TGTGCCAGCAGTTCCGGGACTGGAGAGACCCAGTACTTC. This gives the protein CASSSGTGETQYF.

CDR3 sequence: CASSVTPFGAEAFF. CDR3 sequence (DNA): TGTGCCAGCAGCGTAACCCCATTCGGCGCTGAAGCTTTCTTT. The J gene is TRBJ1-1, the V gene TRBV9; D gene unclear. The CDR3 runs 14 residues. V shed 1 base and J shed 6 bases, with 13 bases lying between them. CDR1 SGDLS and CDR2 YYNGEE come from the germline V gene.

V and J are TRBV9 and TRBJ2-5, with D perhaps assigned TRBD1 or TRBD2 (6 bases each). Trimming cost V 4 bases and J 2 bases, with 12 bases left between them. Per the germline V gene, CDR1 is SGDLS and CDR2 is YYNGEE. The CDR3 consists of 14 residues. The CDR3 loop reads CASSWKGGQETQYF. DNA of the CDR3: TGTGCCAGCAGCTGGAAAGGGGGGCAAGAGACCCAGTACTTC.

This chain links TRBV11-1 with TRBJ2-5, with 10 bases identical to TRBD2. Per the germline V gene, CDR1 is SGHAT and CDR2 is FQDESV (reference sequence). This CDR3 is built from 15 residues. With V trimmed by 4 bases and J by 5 bases, 7 bases remained unmatched. CDR3 in DNA: TGTGCCAGCAGCTCTCTAGCGGGAGCAAGGGAGACCCAGTACTTC. Protein product: CASSSLAGARETQYF.

This clone has just one count. The rearrangement uses TRBV5-1 and TRBJ2-5; D uncertain. The CDR3 is 13 amino acids. Per the germline V gene, CDR1 is SGHRS and CDR2 is YFSETQ. Trimming shortened V by 0 bases and J by 5 bases, and 8 bases separated the two germline ends. CDR3 loop: CASSLEVRETQYF. In DNA form, the CDR3 reads TGCGCCAGCAGCTTGGAGGTCCGGGAGACCCAGTACTTC.

CDR3 protein: CASSKKKAPCSYEQYF. The CDR3 region has the DNA TGTGCCAGCAGCAAGAAAAAGGCTCCCTGCTCCTACGAGCAGTACTTC. The chain is built from TRBV21-1 and TRBJ2-7. TRBV21-1 is listed as a pseudogene. The CDR3 loop spans 16 amino acids.